This T cell receptor (beta chain) came from a study of T-cell memory formation after mild COVID-19. TCRdb called the 5' RACE reads again in MiXCR, with one record for every CDR3 protein. The table lists about 440,000 distinct CDR3 sequences, 20% of them singletons, with approximately 8.1% in the top ten. The ends lost 5 bases at V and 6 bases at J; junction bases unmatched: 6. Germline assignment: CDR1 DFQATT and CDR2 SNEGSKA (reference sequence). The CDR3 is 14 residues long. The chain has TRBV20-1 and TRBJ2-1, with 11 bases lining up with TRBD2. The TCR sequence derives from an adult woman who had mild COVID-19 (a few samples of this study predate the infection). Cell type and time point are not known. Source material: PBMCs or a T cell subset sorted from them (not recorded which). The CDR3 here is CSAETSGRFNEQFF. The DNA of the CDR3 is TGCAGTGCTGAAACTAGCGGGAGATTCAATGAGCAGTTCTTC.